The 18 T cell receptor beta chains reported below all come from one sample, sequenced in a study of CD8 T cells in ankylosing spondylitis. A single record per CDR3 protein comes from TCRdb applying MiXCR to the 5' RACE reads. Altogether around 150,000 distinct CDR3 sequences are present, 15% to 20% being singletons, with the ten largest covering approximately 7.6%. Material: blood, either unsorted or a sorted T cell fraction (not recorded which). These receptors were obtained from a male donor with ankylosing spondylitis or in good health (not recorded which).

This clonotype was counted many times. The V gene is TRBV10-3, the J gene TRBJ1-1; the D is unclear. The germline V gene has CDR1 ENHRY and CDR2 SYGVKD. The germline V and J ends were trimmed by 10 bases and 1 base, with 10 bases remaining between them. The CDR3 extends over 12 amino acids. The CDR3 loop reads CATSSTNTEAFF. Written as DNA, the CDR3 is TGTGCCACGTCCTCTACGAACACTGAAGCTTTCTTT.

The chain carries TRBV12-3 or TRBV12-4 and TRBJ2-5; 12 bases match TRBD2. V lost 2 bases, J lost 6 bases, and 4 bases stayed unmatched. CDR3 size: 15 residues. CDR3 nucleotide sequence: TGTGCCAGCAGTTTATCTAGCGGGAGGGCGCAGACCCAGTACTTC. Encoded protein: CASSLSSGRAQTQYF.

This clonotype was observed many times. CDR3 sequence reads: CSVGGGSTTYEQYF. The DNA of the CDR3 is TGCAGCGTTGGAGGCGGATCGACTACCTACGAGCAGTACTTC. This chain uses TRBV29-1 with TRBJ2-7, with D perhaps matching TRBD2 (5 bases). The length of the CDR3 is 14 residues. Germline V gives CDR1 SQVTM, CDR2 ANQGSEA. Trimming took 4 bases from V and 2 from J, leaving 15 bases between them.

This clonotype showed up many times. The chain is built from TRBV20-1 and TRBJ1-1; 9 bases are a match to TRBD1. V lost 6 bases, J lost 5 bases, and 10 bases stayed unmatched. Germline CDR1 reads DFQATT; CDR2 reads SNEGSKA (reference sequence). The CDR3 loop spans 14 amino acids. CDR3 coding DNA: TGCAGTGCCGATTCCGGGACAGGGCGTACTGAAGCTTTCTTT. Translating it yields CSADSGTGRTEAFF.

The V gene is TRBV4-2, the J gene TRBJ2-1; 12 nucleotides align to TRBD2. This CDR3 spans 17 amino acids. CDR1 and CDR2 from the germline V gene are LGHNA and YNFKEQ. V gave up 0 bases and J gave up 6 bases; unmatched junction bases: 6. Here the CDR3 DNA reads TGTGCCAGCAGCCAAGAGCCTAGCGGGAGGGCGGGCAATGAGCAGTTCTTC. Protein sequence: CASSQEPSGRAGNEQFF.

The CDR3 sequence: CASSETTRVRNIQYF. In DNA, the CDR3 is TGTGCCAGCAGTGAAACGACCAGGGTCCGGAACATTCAGTACTTC. The J gene is TRBJ2-4, the V gene TRBV6-1, with D perhaps TRBD1 (5 bases). This CDR3 is 15 amino acids long. In germline, CDR1 is MNHNS, CDR2 SASEGT. Trimming removed 2 bases from V and 7 bases from J, with 15 bases in between.

At least ten counts were recorded for this clonotype. This chain uses TRBV5-1 with TRBJ2-1, with 7 bases matching TRBD2. The trim removed 4 bases at V and 13 bases at J, leaving 8 bases unmatched. This CDR3 has 12 residues. The germline V gene has CDR1 SGHRS and CDR2 YFSETQ. CDR3 in amino acids: CASSDSGTTQFF. The DNA of the CDR3 is TGCGCCAGCAGCGATTCCGGGACTACACAGTTCTTC.

J is TRBJ2-2 and V is TRBV28; 7 nucleotides agree with TRBD1. With V trimmed by 7 bases and J by 1 base, 6 bases remained unmatched. CDR1 and CDR2 (germline): MDHEN, SYDVKM. This CDR3 is 15 amino acids long. DNA of the CDR3: TGTGCCAGCACTTATCCAGGGGGGAACACCGGGGAGCTGTTTTTT. Protein: CASTYPGGNTGELFF.

This clonotype came up many times. The chain recombines TRBV5-1 with TRBJ2-1; D call uncertain. This CDR3 has 12 residues. With 3 bases removed from V and 3 bases from J, the gap between germline ends came to 4 bases. CDR1 is SGHRS and CDR2 is YFSETQ in the germline V gene. CDR3 amino acids: CASSSNYNEQFF. The CDR3, as DNA: TGCGCCAGCAGCTCCAACTACAATGAGCAGTTCTTC.

Of note for this clonotype: A much larger clone is a single base away; this may be a read error. This sequence joins TRBV29-1 and TRBJ1-4; D is undetermined. CDR1 and CDR2 (germline): SQVTM, ANQGSEA. The CDR3 covers 13 residues. V was trimmed by 6 bases and J by 6 bases, leaving 14 bases between them. The CDR3 region has the DNA TGCAGCGTGGGCCGGGAGCCAGATGAAAAACTGTTTTTT. This sequence encodes CSVGREPDEKLFF.

This rearrangement joins TRBV7-6 to TRBJ2-1, with D unresolved. The CDR3 contains 12 residues. Trimming removed 5 bases from V and 8 bases from J, with 10 bases in between. Germline CDR1 SGHVS, CDR2 FNYEAQ. DNA of the CDR3: TGTGCCAGCAGCGAACTTGGGTATGAGCAGTTCTTC. It is translated as CASSELGYEQFF.

The genes are TRBV7-2 and TRBJ2-1, with TRBD1 as a possible D gene (6 bases). Germline values: CDR1 SGHTA, CDR2 FQGNSA. The CDR3 is made up of 13 amino acids. Trimming took 4 bases from V and 9 from J, leaving 13 bases between them. CDR3 region: CASSSIKGGEQFF. Written as DNA, the CDR3 is TGTGCCAGCAGCTCAATAAAAGGGGGTGAGCAGTTCTTC.

This clonotype showed up many times. This chain joins TRBV28 and TRBJ2-7; perhaps TRBD1 as D (6 bases). CDR3 length: 12 residues. The germline V gene encodes CDR1 MDHEN and CDR2 SYDVKM. Trimming removed 7 bases at V and 5 bases at J, with 12 bases between. The CDR3 reads CASTAQGNEQYF. DNA of the CDR3: TGTGCCAGCACCGCACAGGGAAACGAGCAGTACTTC.

This clonotype was found many times. V usage is TRBV20-1 and J usage is TRBJ2-3, with D possibly TRBD2 on 5 matching bases. Germline-derived CDR1 and CDR2 are DFQATT and SNEGSKA (reference sequence). Trimming took off 5 bases at V and 5 bases at J, with 14 bases between the two ends. CDR3 size: 13 residues. The CDR3 spells CSARRDYRDTQYF. DNA of the CDR3: TGCAGTGCTCGACGAGACTATAGAGATACGCAGTATTTT.

This clonotype was observed many times. The V gene is TRBV29-1, the J gene TRBJ1-3, with 7 bases lining up with TRBD1. Germline trimming cut 6 bases from V and 3 bases from J; bases unmatched to any gene: 11. Per the germline V gene, CDR1 is SQVTM and CDR2 is ANQGSEA. The CDR3 is 15 residues long. Written as DNA, the CDR3 is TGCAGCGTCCCCGGACAGGAGAGAAGTGGAAACACCATATATTTT. Translating it yields CSVPGQERSGNTIYF.

This chain links TRBV20-1 with TRBJ1-5; D uncertain. CDR3 length: 13 amino acids. Trimming took 0 bases from V and 6 from J, leaving 9 bases between them. Germline V CDR1 and CDR2: DFQATT, SNEGSKA (reference sequence). This chain's CDR3 is CSARENRGQPQHF. The CDR3 DNA sequence: TGCAGTGCTAGAGAAAATCGGGGTCAGCCCCAGCATTTT.

This clonotype was picked up many times. The chain is built from TRBV27 and TRBJ2-5; D unclear. Trimming shortened V by 5 bases and J by 0 bases, and 10 bases separated the two germline ends. Germline assignment: CDR1 MNHEY and CDR2 SMNVEV (reference sequence). The CDR3 runs to 14 residues. The DNA for the CDR3 is TGTGCCAGCAGTAGAACAGAGTACCAAGAGACCCAGTACTTC. Protein sequence: CASSRTEYQETQYF.

This clonotype has ten or more counts. This sequence joins TRBV6-1 and TRBJ2-2; D may correspond to TRBD1 or TRBD2 (5 bases each). Germline CDR1 MNHNS, CDR2 SASEGT. V was trimmed by 5 bases and J by 0 bases, leaving 13 bases between them. This CDR3 contains 16 residues. DNA for the CDR3: TGTGCCAGCAGTCTGATGGGACGTTCGAACACCGGGGAGCTGTTTTTT. Residues: CASSLMGRSNTGELFF.